Included here is one TCR beta chain sequence, with context. What it binds is not known. MiXCR was run by TCRdb on the reads, yielding one entry per CDR3 protein. The profile covers approximately 74,000 distinct CDR3 sequences, with around 37% appearing a single time and more than 85% taken by the ten largest. This entry belongs to a study of T cell repertoires in cytomegalovirus infection. Whole-study context: It was recently identified HLA-C-restricted and well-studied HLA-B-restricted CMV epitopes that the study used. CMV infection plus the matching HLA type was flagged by public TCR beta signatures.

With 1 base removed from V and 0 bases from J, the gap between germline ends came to 13 bases. The CDR3 sequence is 17 residues long. Germline V gives CDR1 SGHTA, CDR2 FQGNSA. General observations from the study: It was HLA-C-restricted CMV-specific TCR beta clonotypes that dominated the response ex vivo.

The chain is built from TRBV7-2 and TRBJ2-1; D unclear. The source is a human donor in good health (CMV status not recorded). Some clones in this sample may be carry-over from other donors' samples. The material was CD8+ T cells from cultured PBMCs, obtained from culture after CMV antigen stimulation. CDR3 in amino acids: CASSLGVGRSSYNEQFF. In nucleotides, the CDR3 is TGTGCCAGCAGCTTAGGAGTCGGCCGGAGCTCCTACAATGAGCAGTTCTTC.